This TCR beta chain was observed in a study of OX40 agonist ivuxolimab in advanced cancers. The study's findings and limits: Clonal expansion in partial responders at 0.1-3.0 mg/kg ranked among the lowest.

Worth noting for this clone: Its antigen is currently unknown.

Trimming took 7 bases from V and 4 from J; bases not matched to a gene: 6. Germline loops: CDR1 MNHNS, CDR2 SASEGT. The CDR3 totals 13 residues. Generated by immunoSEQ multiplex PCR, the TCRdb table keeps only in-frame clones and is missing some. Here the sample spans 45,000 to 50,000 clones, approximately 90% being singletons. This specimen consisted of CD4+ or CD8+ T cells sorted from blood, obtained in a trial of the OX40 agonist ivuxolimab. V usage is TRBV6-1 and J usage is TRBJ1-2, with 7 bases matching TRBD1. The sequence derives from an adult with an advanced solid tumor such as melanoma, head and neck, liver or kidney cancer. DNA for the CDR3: TGTGCCAGCATTCTACCAGGGGGCTATGGCTACACCTTC. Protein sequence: CASILPGGYGYTF.